This T cell receptor beta chain was recovered during a study of PD-1 blockade in mismatch repair-deficient tumors. General study points: After pembrolizumab, tumor-resident clones rose rapidly, then generally contracted before radiologic responses.

Every patient had mismatch repair deficiency by PCR or immunohistochemistry. The TCR-sequenced patients were a few responders to pembrolizumab. This clone was seen a single time. What it binds is not known. This CDR3 region has 14 residues. Losses at the gene ends were 2 bases for V and 6 bases for J; bases not matched to a gene: 6. Per the germline V gene, CDR1 is SGHNT and CDR2 is YENEEA. The data were produced by immunoSEQ multiplex PCR, yet TCRdb's version contains in-frame clones alone and is incomplete. The sample lists 85,000 to 130,000 clones, 82% occurring once. The source material was peripheral blood, sampled roughly 36 weeks after starting pembrolizumab. This sequence was found in an adult with mismatch repair-deficient cancer. V and J are TRBV11-3 and TRBJ2-7; 8 bases line up with TRBD2. For the CDR3, the DNA is TGTGCCAGCAGCTTACGGGAGGGCCGCTCCGAGCAGTACTTC. Its translation is CASSLREGRSEQYF. The complete variable domain, with remaining parts taken from reference TRBV11-3 and TRBJ2-7, reads EAGVVQSPRYKIIEKKQPVAFWCNPISGHNTLYWYLQNLGQGPELLIRYENEEAVDDSQLPKDRFSAERLKGVDSTLKIQPAELGDSAVYLCASSLREGRSEQYFGPGTRLTVT.